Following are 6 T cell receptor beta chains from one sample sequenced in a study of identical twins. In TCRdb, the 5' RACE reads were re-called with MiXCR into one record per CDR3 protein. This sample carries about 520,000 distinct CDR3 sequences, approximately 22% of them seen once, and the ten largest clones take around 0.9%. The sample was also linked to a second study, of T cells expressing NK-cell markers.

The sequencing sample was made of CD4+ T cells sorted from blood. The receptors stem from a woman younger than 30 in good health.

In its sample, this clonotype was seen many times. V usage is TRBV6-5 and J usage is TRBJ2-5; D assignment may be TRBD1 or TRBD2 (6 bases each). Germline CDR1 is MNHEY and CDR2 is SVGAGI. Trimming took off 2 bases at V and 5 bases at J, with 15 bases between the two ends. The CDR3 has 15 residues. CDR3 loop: CASSYGPGGGETQYF. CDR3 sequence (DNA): TGTGCCAGCAGTTACGGCCCCGGGGGCGGGGAGACCCAGTACTTC.

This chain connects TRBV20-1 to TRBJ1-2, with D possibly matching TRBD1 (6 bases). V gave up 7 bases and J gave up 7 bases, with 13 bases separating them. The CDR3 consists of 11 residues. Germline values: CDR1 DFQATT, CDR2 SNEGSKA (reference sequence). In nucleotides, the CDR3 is TGCAGTGTTGCGACAGGCGGTGGCTACACCTTC. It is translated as CSVATGGGYTF.

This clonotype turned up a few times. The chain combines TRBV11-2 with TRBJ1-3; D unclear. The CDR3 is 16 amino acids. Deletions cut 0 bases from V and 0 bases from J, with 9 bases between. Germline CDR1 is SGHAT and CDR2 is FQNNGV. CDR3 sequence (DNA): TGTGCCAGCAGCTTAGAGTTACCGATCTCTGGAAACACCATATATTTT. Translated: CASSLELPISGNTIYF.

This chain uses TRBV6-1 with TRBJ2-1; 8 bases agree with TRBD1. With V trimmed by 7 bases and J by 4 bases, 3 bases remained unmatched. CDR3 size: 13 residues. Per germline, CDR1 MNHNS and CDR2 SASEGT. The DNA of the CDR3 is TGTGCCAGCACCCGGACAGGGTACAATGAGCAGTTCTTC. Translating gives CASTRTGYNEQFF.

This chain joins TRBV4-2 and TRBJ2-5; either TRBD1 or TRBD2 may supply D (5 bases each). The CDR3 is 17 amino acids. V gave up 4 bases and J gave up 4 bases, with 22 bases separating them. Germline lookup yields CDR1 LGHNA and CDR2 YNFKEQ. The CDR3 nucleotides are TGTGCCAGCAGCCGGTCGCCCGCAGGAAATGGGGGAGAGACCCAGTACTTC. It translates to CASSRSPAGNGGETQYF.

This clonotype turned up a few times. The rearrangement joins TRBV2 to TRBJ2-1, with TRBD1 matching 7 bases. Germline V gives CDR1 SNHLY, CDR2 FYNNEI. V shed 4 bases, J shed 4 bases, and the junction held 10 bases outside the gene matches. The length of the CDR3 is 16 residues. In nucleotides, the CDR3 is TGTGCCAGCAGTGCCAAGGGGGCGTCCGCGTACAATGAGCAGTTCTTC. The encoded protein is CASSAKGASAYNEQFF.